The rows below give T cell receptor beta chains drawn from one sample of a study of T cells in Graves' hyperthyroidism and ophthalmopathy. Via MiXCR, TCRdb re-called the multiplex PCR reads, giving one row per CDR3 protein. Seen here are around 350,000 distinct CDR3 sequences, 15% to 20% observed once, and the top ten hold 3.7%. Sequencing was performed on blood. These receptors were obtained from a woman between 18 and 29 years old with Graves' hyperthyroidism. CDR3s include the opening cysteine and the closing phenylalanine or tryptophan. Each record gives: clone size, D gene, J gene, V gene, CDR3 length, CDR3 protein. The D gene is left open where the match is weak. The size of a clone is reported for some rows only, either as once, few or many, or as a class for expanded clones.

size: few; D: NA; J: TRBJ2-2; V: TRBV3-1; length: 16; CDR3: CASSQANGGRTGELFF
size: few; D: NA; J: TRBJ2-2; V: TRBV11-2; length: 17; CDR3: CASSFVYGGLRTGELFF
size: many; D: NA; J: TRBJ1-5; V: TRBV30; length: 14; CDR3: CAWSVGWGNQPQHF
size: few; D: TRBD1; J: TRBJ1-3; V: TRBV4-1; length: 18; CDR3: CASSQDRWWTGRGNTIYF
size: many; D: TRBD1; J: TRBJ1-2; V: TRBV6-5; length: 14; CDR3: CASTETGPLYGYTF
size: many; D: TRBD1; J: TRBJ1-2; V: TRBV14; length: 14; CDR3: CASSHGTGLYGYTF
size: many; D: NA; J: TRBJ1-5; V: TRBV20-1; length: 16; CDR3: CSASSDLGLSGQPQHF
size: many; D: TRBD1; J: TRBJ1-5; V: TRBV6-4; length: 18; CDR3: CASCDSRDRGPGNQPQHF
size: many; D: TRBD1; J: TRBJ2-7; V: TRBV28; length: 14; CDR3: CASRGQTSSYEQYF
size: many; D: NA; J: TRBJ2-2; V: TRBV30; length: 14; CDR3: CAWSVPRRTGELFF
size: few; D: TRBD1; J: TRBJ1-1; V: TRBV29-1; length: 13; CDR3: CSARGQTNTGAFF
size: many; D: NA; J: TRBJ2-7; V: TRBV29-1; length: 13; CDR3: CSARPSGGLEQYF
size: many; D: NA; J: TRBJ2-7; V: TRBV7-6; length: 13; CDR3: CASSPGVINEQYF
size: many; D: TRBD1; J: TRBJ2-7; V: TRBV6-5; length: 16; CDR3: CASSFSPGTGTYEQYF
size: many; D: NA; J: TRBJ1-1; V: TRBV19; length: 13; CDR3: CASGGGWNTEAFF
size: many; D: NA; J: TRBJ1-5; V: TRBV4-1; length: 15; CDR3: CASSPGTVRDQPQHF
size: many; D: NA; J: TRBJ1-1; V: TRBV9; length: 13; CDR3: CASSEATNTEAFF
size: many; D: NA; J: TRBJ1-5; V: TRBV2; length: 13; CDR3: CASRPGANQPQHF
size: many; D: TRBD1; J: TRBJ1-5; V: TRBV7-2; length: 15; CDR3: CASRQDRALNQPQHF
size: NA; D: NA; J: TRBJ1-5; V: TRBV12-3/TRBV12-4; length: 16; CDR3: CASSLSGGGGNQPQHF
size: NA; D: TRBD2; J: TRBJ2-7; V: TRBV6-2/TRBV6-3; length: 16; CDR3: CASSYGSGDTQYEQYF
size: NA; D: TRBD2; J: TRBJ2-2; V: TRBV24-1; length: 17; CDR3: CATSDLRRGGNTGELFF
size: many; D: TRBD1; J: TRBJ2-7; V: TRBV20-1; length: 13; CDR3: CSAPGTASYEQYF
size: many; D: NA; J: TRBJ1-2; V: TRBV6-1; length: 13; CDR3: CASRRDLNYGYTF
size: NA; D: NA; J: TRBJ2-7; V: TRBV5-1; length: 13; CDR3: CASSFDGTYEQYF
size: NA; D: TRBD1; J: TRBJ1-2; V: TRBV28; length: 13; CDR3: CASRLRGRGGYTF
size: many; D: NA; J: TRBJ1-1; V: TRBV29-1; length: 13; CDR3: CSVLRILNTEAFF
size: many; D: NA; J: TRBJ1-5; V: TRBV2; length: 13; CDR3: CASNTGSYQPQHF
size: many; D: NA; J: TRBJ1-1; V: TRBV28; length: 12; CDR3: CASSLGLQGRFF
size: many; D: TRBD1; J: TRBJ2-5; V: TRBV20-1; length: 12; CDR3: CSALGQQETQYF
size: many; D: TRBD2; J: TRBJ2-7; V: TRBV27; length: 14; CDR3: CASSSLGGGYEQYF
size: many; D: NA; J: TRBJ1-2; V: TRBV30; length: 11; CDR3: CASNGNYGYTF
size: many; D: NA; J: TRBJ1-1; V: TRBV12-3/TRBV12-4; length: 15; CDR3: CASSGPAGMNTEAFF
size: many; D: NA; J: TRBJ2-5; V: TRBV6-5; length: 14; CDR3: CASSYLDRQETQYF
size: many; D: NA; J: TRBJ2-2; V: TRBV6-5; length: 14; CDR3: CASSRGTGPGELFF
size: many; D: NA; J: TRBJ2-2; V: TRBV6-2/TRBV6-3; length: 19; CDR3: CASIHTAAGLASNTGELFF
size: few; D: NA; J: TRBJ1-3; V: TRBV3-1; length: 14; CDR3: CASSPRDAGNTIYF
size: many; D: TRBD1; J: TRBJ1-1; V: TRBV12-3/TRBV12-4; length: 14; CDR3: CASSQRRGGTEAFF
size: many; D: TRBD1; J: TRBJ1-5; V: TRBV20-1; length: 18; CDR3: CSAMGDRDGPLGNQPQHF
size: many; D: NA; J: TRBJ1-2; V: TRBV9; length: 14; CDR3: CASSVGSQVYGYTF
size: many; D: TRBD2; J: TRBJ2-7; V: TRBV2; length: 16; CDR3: CASSGPLAVRRYEQYF
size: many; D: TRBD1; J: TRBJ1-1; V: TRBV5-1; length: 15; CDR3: CASSFQQGRGTEAFF
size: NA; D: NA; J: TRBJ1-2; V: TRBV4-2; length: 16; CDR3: CASSPAGVASNYGYTF
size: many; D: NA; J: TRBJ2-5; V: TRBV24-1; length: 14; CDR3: CATQATDSQETQYF
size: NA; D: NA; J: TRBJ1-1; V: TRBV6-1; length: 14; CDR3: CASRFGGMNTEAFF
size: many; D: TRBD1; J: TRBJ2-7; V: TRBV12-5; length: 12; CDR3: CASGHTGGEQYF
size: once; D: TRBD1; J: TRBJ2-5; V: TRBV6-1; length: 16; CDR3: CASSKRTGGSFETQYF
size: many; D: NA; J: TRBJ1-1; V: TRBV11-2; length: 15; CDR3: CASSTPLQGWTEAFF
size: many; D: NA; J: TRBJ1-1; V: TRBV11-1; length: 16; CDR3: CASSPKLGQADTEAFF
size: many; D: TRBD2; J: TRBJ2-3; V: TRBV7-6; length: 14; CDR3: CASSLAGGIDTQYF
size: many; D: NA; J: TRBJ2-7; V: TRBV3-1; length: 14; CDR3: CASTLKGSTYEQYF
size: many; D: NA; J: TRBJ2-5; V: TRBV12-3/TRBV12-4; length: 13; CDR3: CASSFGSPETQYF
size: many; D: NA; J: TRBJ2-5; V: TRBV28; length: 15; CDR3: CASSSIGSSQETQYF
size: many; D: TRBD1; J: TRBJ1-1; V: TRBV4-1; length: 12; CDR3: CASGTGNTEAFF
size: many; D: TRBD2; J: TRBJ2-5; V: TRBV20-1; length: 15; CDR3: CSAHETSGGQETQYF